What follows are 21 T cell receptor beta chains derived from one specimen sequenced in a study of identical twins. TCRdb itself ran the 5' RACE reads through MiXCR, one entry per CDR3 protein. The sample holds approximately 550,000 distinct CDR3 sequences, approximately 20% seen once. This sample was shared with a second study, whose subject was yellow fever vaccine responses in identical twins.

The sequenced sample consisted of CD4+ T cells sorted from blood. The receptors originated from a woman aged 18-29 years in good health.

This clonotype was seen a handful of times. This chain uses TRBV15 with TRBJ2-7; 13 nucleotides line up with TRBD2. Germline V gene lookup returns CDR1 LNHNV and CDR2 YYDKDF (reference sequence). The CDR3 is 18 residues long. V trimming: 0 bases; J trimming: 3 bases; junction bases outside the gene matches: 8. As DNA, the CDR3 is TGTGCCACCAGCAGAGATCAAGGACTAGCGGGGGCCTTCTACGAGCAGTACGTC. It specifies CATSRDQGLAGAFYEQYV.

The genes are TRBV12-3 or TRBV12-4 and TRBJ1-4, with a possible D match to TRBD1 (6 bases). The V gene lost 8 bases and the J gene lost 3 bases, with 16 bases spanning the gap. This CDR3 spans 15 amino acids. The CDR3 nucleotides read TGTGCCAGCGCCGACAGGAACACGGCTAATGAAAAACTGTTTTTT. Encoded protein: CASADRNTANEKLFF.

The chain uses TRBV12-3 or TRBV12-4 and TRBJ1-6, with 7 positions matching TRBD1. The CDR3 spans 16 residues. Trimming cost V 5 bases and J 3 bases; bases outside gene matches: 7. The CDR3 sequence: CASSTGTDLYNSPLHF. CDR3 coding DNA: TGTGCCAGCAGTACCGGGACAGATCTCTATAATTCACCCCTCCACTTT.

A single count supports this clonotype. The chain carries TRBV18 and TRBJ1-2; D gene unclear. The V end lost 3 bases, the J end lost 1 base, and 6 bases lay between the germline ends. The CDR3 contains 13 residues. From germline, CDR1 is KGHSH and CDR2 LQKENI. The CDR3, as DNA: TGTGCCAGCTCACCGGGCGATAACTATGGCTACACCTTC. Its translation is CASSPGDNYGYTF. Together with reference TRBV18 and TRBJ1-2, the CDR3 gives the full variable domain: NAGVMQNPRHLVRRRGQEARLRCSPMKGHSHVYWYRQLPEEGLKFMVYLQKENIIDESGMPKERFSAEFPKEGPSILRIQQVVRGDSAAYFCASSPGDNYGYTFGSGTRLTVV.

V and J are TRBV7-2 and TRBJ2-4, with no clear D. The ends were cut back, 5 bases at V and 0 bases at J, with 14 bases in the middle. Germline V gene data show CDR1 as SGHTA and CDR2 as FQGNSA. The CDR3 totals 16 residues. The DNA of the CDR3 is TGTGCCAGCAGCCTTGACGGAAGCGTAGCCAAAAACATTCAGTACTTC. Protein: CASSLDGSVAKNIQYF.

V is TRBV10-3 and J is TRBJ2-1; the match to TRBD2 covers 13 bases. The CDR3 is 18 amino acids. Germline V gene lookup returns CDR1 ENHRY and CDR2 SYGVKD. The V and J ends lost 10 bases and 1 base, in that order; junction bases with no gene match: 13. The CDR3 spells CATRPATSGRPSYNEQFF. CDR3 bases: TGTGCCACCCGCCCGGCGACTAGCGGGAGGCCTTCCTACAATGAGCAGTTCTTC.

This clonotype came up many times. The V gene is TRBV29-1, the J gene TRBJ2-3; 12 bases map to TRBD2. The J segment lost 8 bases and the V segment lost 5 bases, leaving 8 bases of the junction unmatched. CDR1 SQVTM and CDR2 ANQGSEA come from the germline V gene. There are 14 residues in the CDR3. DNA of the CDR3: TGCAGCGTTTGGACTAGCGGGACCCTTGGTACGCAGTATTTT. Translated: CSVWTSGTLGTQYF.

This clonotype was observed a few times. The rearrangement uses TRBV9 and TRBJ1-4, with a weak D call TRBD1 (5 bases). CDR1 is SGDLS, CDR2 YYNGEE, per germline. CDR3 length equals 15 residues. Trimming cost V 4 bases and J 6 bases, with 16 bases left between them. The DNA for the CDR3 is TGTGCCAGCAGCCATACTCCGGGACGAGATGAAAAACTGTTTTTT. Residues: CASSHTPGRDEKLFF.

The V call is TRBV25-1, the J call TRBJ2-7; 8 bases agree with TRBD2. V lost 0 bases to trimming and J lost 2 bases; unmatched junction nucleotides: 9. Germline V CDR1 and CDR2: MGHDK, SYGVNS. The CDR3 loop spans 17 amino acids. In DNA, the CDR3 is TGTGCCAGCAGTGAATATAGCGGGACTACAGGGCCCTACGAGCAGTACTTC. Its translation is CASSEYSGTTGPYEQYF.

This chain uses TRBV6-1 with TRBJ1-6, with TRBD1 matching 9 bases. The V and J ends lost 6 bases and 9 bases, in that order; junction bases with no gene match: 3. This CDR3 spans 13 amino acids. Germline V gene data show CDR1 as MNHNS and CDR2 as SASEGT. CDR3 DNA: TGTGCCAGCAGGGGACAGGGAGGTTCACCCCTCCACTTT. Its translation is CASRGQGGSPLHF.

In DNA, the CDR3 is TGCGCCAGCAGCCAAGAAGGGCTAGCGGCCACCGGGGAGCTGTTTTTT. Protein sequence: CASSQEGLAATGELFF. The chain carries TRBV4-1 and TRBJ2-2, with TRBD2 matching over 7 bases. The trim removed 0 bases at V and 4 bases at J, leaving 5 bases unmatched. The CDR3 is 16 amino acids. Per the germline V gene, CDR1 is MGHRA and CDR2 is YSYEKL.

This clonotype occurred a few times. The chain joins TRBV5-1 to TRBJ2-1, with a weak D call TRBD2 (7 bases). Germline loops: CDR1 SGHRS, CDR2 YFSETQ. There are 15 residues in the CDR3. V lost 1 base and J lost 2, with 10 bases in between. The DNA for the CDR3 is TGCGCCAGCAGCTTGAGGGGGGGAACCTACAATGAGCAGTTCTTC. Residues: CASSLRGGTYNEQFF.

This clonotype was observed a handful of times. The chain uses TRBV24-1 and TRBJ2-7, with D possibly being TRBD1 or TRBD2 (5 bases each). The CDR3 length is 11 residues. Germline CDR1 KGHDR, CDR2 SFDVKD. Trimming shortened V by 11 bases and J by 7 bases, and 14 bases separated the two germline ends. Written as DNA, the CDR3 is TGTGCCAGTGGTTCAGGGAGTGAGCAGTACTTC. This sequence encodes CASGSGSEQYF.

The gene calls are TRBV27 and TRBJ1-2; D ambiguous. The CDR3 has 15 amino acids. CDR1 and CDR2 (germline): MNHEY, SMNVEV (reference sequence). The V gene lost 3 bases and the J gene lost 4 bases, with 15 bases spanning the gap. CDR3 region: CASSLARHGPYGYTF. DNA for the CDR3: TGTGCCAGCAGTTTGGCCAGGCATGGCCCCTATGGCTACACCTTC.

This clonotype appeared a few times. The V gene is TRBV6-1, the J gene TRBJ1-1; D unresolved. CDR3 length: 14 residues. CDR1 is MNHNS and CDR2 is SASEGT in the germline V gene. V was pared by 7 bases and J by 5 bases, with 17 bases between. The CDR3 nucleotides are TGTGCCAGCATCCAGGCCCCTGGGGTGACTGAAGCTTTCTTT. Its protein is CASIQAPGVTEAFF.

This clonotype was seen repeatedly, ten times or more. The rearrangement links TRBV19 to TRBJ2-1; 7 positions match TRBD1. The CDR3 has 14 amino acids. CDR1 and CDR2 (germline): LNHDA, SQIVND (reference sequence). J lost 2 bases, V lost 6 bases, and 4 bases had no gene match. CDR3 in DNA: TGTGCCAGTAGCCCGGGACAGACCTACAATGAGCAGTTCTTC. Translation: CASSPGQTYNEQFF.

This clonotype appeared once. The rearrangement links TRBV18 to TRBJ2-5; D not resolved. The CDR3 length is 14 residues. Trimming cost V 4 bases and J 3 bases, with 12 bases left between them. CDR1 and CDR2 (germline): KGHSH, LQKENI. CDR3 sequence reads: CASSQQRAKETQYF. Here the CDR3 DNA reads TGTGCCAGCTCACAACAGAGAGCAAAAGAGACCCAGTACTTC.

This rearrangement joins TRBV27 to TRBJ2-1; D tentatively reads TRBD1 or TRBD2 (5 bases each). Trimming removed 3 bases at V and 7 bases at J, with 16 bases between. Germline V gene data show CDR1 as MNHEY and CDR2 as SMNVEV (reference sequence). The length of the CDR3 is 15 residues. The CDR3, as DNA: TGTGCCAGCAGTTTTGCCGGGGACCTTTGGAATGAGCAGTTCTTC. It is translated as CASSFAGDLWNEQFF.

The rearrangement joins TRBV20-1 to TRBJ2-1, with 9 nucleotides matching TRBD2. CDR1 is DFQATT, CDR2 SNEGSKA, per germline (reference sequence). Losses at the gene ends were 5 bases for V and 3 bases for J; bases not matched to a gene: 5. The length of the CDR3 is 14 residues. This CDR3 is CSAQFSGGYNEQFF. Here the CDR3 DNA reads TGCAGTGCTCAGTTTAGCGGGGGCTACAATGAGCAGTTCTTC.

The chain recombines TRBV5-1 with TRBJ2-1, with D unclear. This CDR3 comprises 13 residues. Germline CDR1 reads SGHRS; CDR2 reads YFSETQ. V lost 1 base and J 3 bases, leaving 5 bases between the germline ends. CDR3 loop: CASSLKVYNEQFF. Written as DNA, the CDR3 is TGCGCCAGCAGCTTGAAGGTCTACAATGAGCAGTTCTTC. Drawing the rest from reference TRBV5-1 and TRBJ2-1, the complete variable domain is KAGVTQTPRYLIKTRGQQVTLSCSPISGHRSVSWYQQTPGQGLQFLFEYFSETQRNKGNFPGRFSGRQFSNSRSEMNVSTLELGDSALYLCASSLKVYNEQFFGPGTRLTVL.

CDR3 DNA sequence: TGTGCCAGCAGTTGGGGTAGAGTGAAGACCGGGGAGCTGTTTTTT. Encoded protein: CASSWGRVKTGELFF. The chain joins TRBV12-3 or TRBV12-4 to TRBJ2-2; the D is unclear. CDR3 length: 15 amino acids. The ends were cut back, 4 bases at V and 5 bases at J, with 14 bases in the middle.